This T cell receptor beta chain was found in a study of human T cells and chemical hapten exposure. Study summary: The scalp of each patient received a weekly diphenylcyclopropenone dose for the full roughly 24-week study. DPC (0.01%) was patch tested on the upper back and read at 6 days. Study-level points and caveats: PT1 expanded TCR counts and patch test score correlated positively. Alopecia affected the donors, so their immune response may differ from healthy people's.

This clonotype has at least ten counts. Its antigen is unknown. Via MiXCR, TCRdb re-called the RACE reads, giving one row per CDR3 protein. Of about 71,000 distinct CDR3 sequences detected, more than 8% appear once; the ten largest clones hold 3% to 4%. The CDR3 sequence is 11 residues long. The V gene end was trimmed by 5 bases and the J gene end by 15 bases; junction bases not matched to a gene: 6. Germline loops: CDR1 SQVTM, CDR2 ANQGSEA. As to time point: patch test 1, 2 weeks after DPC sensitization. Treatment of the sample: therapeutic diphenylcyclopropenone sensitization with weekly scalp DPC. This chain links TRBV29-1 with TRBJ2-1; TRBD2 matches 11 bases. The sample consisted of whole blood, taken in connection with sensitization to the hapten diphenylcyclopropenone (DPC). This sequence originates from a woman aged 40 to 55 with alopecia areata. Some clones in this sample may be carry-over from other donors' samples. CDR3 in amino acids: CSVFSGGDMFF. In DNA form, the CDR3 reads TGCAGCGTTTTTAGCGGGGGGGATATGTTCTTC.